The 11 T cell receptor beta chains in this list originate from one sample, sequenced in a study of graft-versus-host responses after intestinal transplantation. Repertoires were generated with immunoSEQ multiplex PCR, while TCRdb's copy carries only in-frame clones and drops some. The sample lists about 46,000 clones, about 93% occurring once. The starting material was PBMCs, obtained 786 days after a first intestinal transplant, on the day of a second. These receptors were obtained from a human patient who received an intestinal transplant, so some T cells may come from the graft donor.

This clone was picked up one time. The rearrangement uses TRBV18 and TRBJ1-2, with 7 positions matching TRBD1. Germline V lookup: CDR1 KGHSH, CDR2 LQKENI. The length of the CDR3 is 14 residues. V dropped 6 bases and J dropped 4; count of bases not matched to a gene: 8. CDR3 bases: TGTGCCAGCTCTCCAACAGACAGGGCCTATGGCTACACCTTC. Translating it yields CASSPTDRAYGYTF.

This chain connects TRBV27 to TRBJ1-2; TRBD1 aligns across 9 bases. Trimming cost V 4 bases and J 4 bases; bases outside gene matches: 7. This CDR3 is 15 amino acids long. Germline lookup yields CDR1 MNHEY and CDR2 SMNVEV (reference sequence). The CDR3 bases are TGTGCCAGCAGTTGGACAGGGGAGGGATTCTATGGCTACACCTTC. As protein: CASSWTGEGFYGYTF.

This CDR3 reads CASSLPTGEQYF. The CDR3 nucleotides are TGTGCCAGCAGCTTACCGACCGGGGAGCAGTACTTC. The chain is built from TRBV11-2 and TRBJ2-7, with D uncertain. The CDR3 totals 12 residues. The ends were cut back, 2 bases at V and 7 bases at J, with 9 bases in the middle. Germline values: CDR1 SGHAT, CDR2 FQNNGV.

The chain is built from TRBV9 and TRBJ1-4, with D perhaps TRBD1 (6 bases). Germline V gene lookup returns CDR1 SGDLS and CDR2 YYNGEE. The CDR3 covers 17 residues. V dropped 0 bases and J dropped 6 bases, with 18 bases sitting between them. The CDR3 coding sequence is TGTGCCAGCAGCGTAGCTGGGACGGGGGCGCGGGATGAAAAACTGTTTTTT. Translation gives CASSVAGTGARDEKLFF.

This clone was found once. The chain is built from TRBV28 and TRBJ1-1; D perhaps matches TRBD1 (6 bases). The CDR3 has 15 amino acids. In germline, CDR1 is MDHEN, CDR2 SYDVKM. Deletions cut 4 bases from V and 2 bases from J, with 14 bases between. The CDR3 reads CASSSQGPQNTEAFF. In nucleotides, the CDR3 is TGTGCCAGCAGTTCCCAGGGGCCTCAAAACACTGAAGCTTTCTTT.

V usage is TRBV6-1 and J usage is TRBJ1-2, with D possibly matching TRBD1 (6 bases). In germline, CDR1 is MNHNS, CDR2 SASEGT. The CDR3 is made up of 14 amino acids. Trimming removed 6 bases at V and 4 bases at J, with 15 bases between. The CDR3 sequence is CASRAGDRIYGYTF. The CDR3 DNA is TGTGCCAGCAGAGCAGGGGATAGAATCTATGGCTACACCTTC.

V usage is TRBV6-1 and J usage is TRBJ1-5; D not certain. CDR3 length: 14 residues. V was pared by 6 bases and J by 0 bases, with 9 bases between. Germline V gene lookup returns CDR1 MNHNS and CDR2 SASEGT. CDR3 nucleotide sequence: TGTGCCAGCAGCATCAAGCTTAGCAATCAGCCCCAGCATTTT. As protein: CASSIKLSNQPQHF.

This chain connects TRBV11-3 to TRBJ2-3, with 8 bases aligning to TRBD2. Unmatched junction bases numbered 2, after V lost 0 bases and J lost 3 bases. In germline, CDR1 is SGHNT, CDR2 YENEEA. CDR3 size: 15 residues. The CDR3 protein is CASSLEGGRTDTQYF. The CDR3 nucleotides are TGTGCCAGCAGCTTAGAGGGCGGGAGGACAGATACGCAGTATTTT.

This clone was observed a handful of times. The rearrangement links TRBV11-3 to TRBJ1-1, with 7 bases that match TRBD1. The length of the CDR3 is 12 residues. Germline V gene sequence: CDR1 SGHNT, CDR2 YENEEA. With V trimmed by 3 bases and J by 8 bases, 3 bases remained unmatched. For the CDR3, the DNA is TGTGCCAGCAGCTTCGGGACAGCGGAAGCTTTCTTT. Encoded protein: CASSFGTAEAFF.

V is TRBV6-5 and J is TRBJ1-6, with 9 bases that match TRBD1. Trimming cost V 5 bases and J 7 bases; bases outside gene matches: 6. This CDR3 contains 15 residues. CDR1 is MNHEY, CDR2 SVGAGI, per germline. The CDR3 DNA reads as TGTGCCAGCAGTAAGGACAGGGGAGGAAATTCACCCCTCCACTTT. Its translation is CASSKDRGGNSPLHF.

This clone appeared a few times. This chain uses TRBV7-9 with TRBJ1-1, with D uncertain. CDR3 size: 12 residues. Germline CDR1 SEHNR, CDR2 FQNEAQ (reference sequence). The germline V and J ends were trimmed by 2 bases and 5 bases, with 6 bases remaining between them. The CDR3 DNA follows: TGTGCCAGCAGCTTAATGGGAACTGAAGCTTTCTTT. As protein: CASSLMGTEAFF.